The 24 T cell receptor beta chains listed next were all sequenced from one sample in a study of low-dose radiotherapy and immunotherapy resistance in tumors. Documented time point: before trial treatment. TRAV- and TRBV-specific primers, spanning alpha and beta chains, primed first-strand cDNA. Both a constant-region primer and a V-primer adapter served to amplify TCRs across 15 to 20 PCR cycles. Each CDR3 protein gets one entry after TCRdb re-called the reads with MiXCR. Of 80,000 to 95,000 distinct CDR3 sequences detected, roughly a tenth appear once; the ten largest clones hold more than 0.85%. Source: PBMCs, taken before treatment. These receptor sequences come from a male donor with prostate cancer.

This clonotype was counted many times. This rearrangement joins TRBV4-3 to TRBJ2-1, with TRBD2 matching 9 bases. V dropped 0 bases and J dropped 6; count of bases not matched to a gene: 12. CDR3 size: 18 residues. The germline CDR1 and CDR2 sequences are LGHNA and YSLEER. The CDR3 loop reads CASSQDGGGTSISNEQFF. The CDR3 DNA reads TGCGCCAGCAGCCAAGATGGAGGTGGGACTAGCATTTCCAATGAGCAGTTCTTC.

There are many counts of this clonotype. The rearrangement links TRBV6-1 to TRBJ2-7, with a weak D call TRBD1 (6 bases). CDR1 is MNHNS and CDR2 is SASEGT in the germline V gene. This CDR3 spans 15 amino acids. Trimming stripped 6 bases from V and 5 bases from J, with 20 bases between. This CDR3 is CASSRLTGNLDEQYF. The CDR3 DNA reads TGTGCCAGCAGCCGCCTTACAGGGAATCTAGACGAGCAGTACTTC.

This clonotype appeared many times. J is TRBJ1-2 and V is TRBV5-6; D remains ambiguous. Looked up from germline, CDR1 is SGHDT and CDR2 is YYEEEE. V was clipped by 4 bases and J by 2 bases, with 6 bases between them. CDR3 size: 12 residues. The DNA for the CDR3 is TGTGCCAGCAGCGCGGGGAACTATGGCTACACCTTC. Protein product: CASSAGNYGYTF.

This clonotype was observed at least ten times. The chain employs TRBV19 and TRBJ2-7; D may be TRBD2 (6 bases). Germline V gene lookup returns CDR1 LNHDA and CDR2 SQIVND (reference sequence). CDR3 length equals 15 residues. Trimming left V 3 bases short and J 5 bases short, with 17 bases between. The CDR3 DNA is TGTGCCAGTAGTATGATGTCCGGGAGTGGTAACGAGCAGTACTTC. Amino acid sequence: CASSMMSGSGNEQYF.

This clonotype was counted at least ten times. The chain has TRBV6-5 and TRBJ1-5; D gene ambiguous. The V end was cut by 1 base, the J end by 6 bases, with 7 bases between. The CDR3 contains 13 residues. CDR1 is MNHEY and CDR2 is SVGAGI in the germline V gene. CDR3 in DNA: TGTGCCAGCAGTTACTTTCGGGGTCAGCCCCAGCATTTT. Its protein is CASSYFRGQPQHF.

The chain couples TRBV18 to TRBJ1-1; a weak D match, TRBD1 (6 bases). V lost 6 bases to trimming and J lost 4 bases, with 15 bases between them. The CDR3 covers 14 residues. From germline, CDR1 is KGHSH and CDR2 LQKENI. The DNA of the CDR3 is TGTGCCAGCTCCCTACAGGGCGAGAGCACTGAAGCTTTCTTT. Translation gives CASSLQGESTEAFF.

Notes on this clonotype: Since a far larger clone is one base different, this is likely a read error. The chain is built from TRBV13 and TRBJ2-1; D is perhaps TRBD2 (5 bases). The CDR3 contains 14 residues. Germline assignment: CDR1 PRHDT and CDR2 FYEKMQ (reference sequence). CDR3 nucleotides: TGTGCCAGCCTCGGGTCTAGCTCCTACAATGAGCAGTGCTTC. It translates to CASLGSSSYNEQCF.

This clonotype was picked up many times. The chain joins TRBV7-9 to TRBJ2-3; maybe TRBD2 (6 bases). The germline gives CDR1 SEHNR, CDR2 FQNEAQ (reference sequence). V shed 5 bases and J shed 0 bases, with 18 bases lying between them. The CDR3 extends over 17 amino acids. CDR3 coding DNA: TGTGCCAGCAGCAACCGGCCCAGCGGGCCTAGCACAGATACGCAGTATTTT. The encoded protein is CASSNRPSGPSTDTQYF.

This clonotype was observed at least ten times. This rearrangement joins TRBV25-1 to TRBJ1-1; 10 bases are a match to TRBD1. J gave up 4 bases and V 10 bases, and 12 bases lay outside the gene matches. Germline loops: CDR1 MGHDK, CDR2 SYGVNS. CDR3 length: 15 amino acids. DNA for the CDR3: TGTGCCACCTCCCCGGGACAGGGGCCGGTCACTGAAGCTTTCTTT. It translates to CATSPGQGPVTEAFF. The variable domain in full, completed from reference TRBV25-1 and TRBJ1-1, reads EADIYQTPRYLVIGTGKKITLECSQTMGHDKMYWYQQDPGMELHLIHYSYGVNSTEKGDLSSESTVSRIRTEHFPLTLESARPSHTSQYLCATSPGQGPVTEAFFGQGTRLTVV.

Many counts were recorded for this clonotype. The J gene is TRBJ1-1, the V gene TRBV29-1; D gene uncertain. The CDR3 totals 10 residues. V dropped 5 bases and J dropped 3 bases, with 4 bases sitting between them. In germline, CDR1 is SQVTM, CDR2 ANQGSEA. For the CDR3, the DNA is TGCAGCGTTTCACACACTGAAGCTTTCTTT. Translating it yields CSVSHTEAFF.

Many counts were recorded for this clonotype. The V call is TRBV20-1, the J call TRBJ2-5, with 8 bases that match TRBD1. The CDR3 sequence is 14 residues long. V lost 6 bases and J lost 3; bases outside the gene matches: 9. Germline assignment: CDR1 DFQATT and CDR2 SNEGSKA (reference sequence). The CDR3 bases are TGCAGTGCACCCCTGACAGGGGCGAAAGAGACCCAGTACTTC. Translated: CSAPLTGAKETQYF.

This clonotype was counted between two and nine times. CDR3 sequence reads: CASSSRQETYEQYF. As DNA, the CDR3 is TGTGCCAGCAGTAGCCGACAGGAGACCTACGAGCAGTACTTC. This rearrangement joins TRBV27 to TRBJ2-7; tentatively, D is TRBD1 (6 bases). The CDR3 loop spans 14 amino acids. V lost 5 bases to trimming and J lost 2 bases, with 13 bases between them. In germline, CDR1 is MNHEY, CDR2 SMNVEV (reference sequence).

This clonotype has ten or more counts. V usage is TRBV10-3 and J usage is TRBJ2-7; D not certain. From germline, CDR1 is ENHRY and CDR2 SYGVKD. The CDR3 loop spans 13 amino acids. V shed 3 bases and J shed 6 bases, with 12 bases lying between them. Here the CDR3 DNA reads TGTGCCATCAGTGATTATGGTTTGGGCGAGCAGTACTTC. It is translated as CAISDYGLGEQYF.

This clonotype was detected ten times or more. The V call is TRBV20-1, the J call TRBJ2-3; 10 nucleotides agree with TRBD2. CDR1 and CDR2 from the germline V gene are DFQATT and SNEGSKA (reference sequence). V shed 7 bases, J shed 2 bases, and the junction held 6 bases outside the gene matches. This CDR3 is built from 14 residues. The chain's CDR3 is CSGERGGATDTQYF. CDR3 nucleotides: TGCAGTGGAGAGCGGGGGGGGGCCACAGATACGCAGTATTTT.

This clonotype was detected many times. J is TRBJ2-1 and V is TRBV12-3 or TRBV12-4; D may match TRBD1 or TRBD2 (5 bases each). Trimming stripped 7 bases from V and 3 bases from J, with 13 bases between. There are 14 residues in the CDR3. The CDR3 here is CASTPLGDYNEQFF. CDR3 nucleotides: TGTGCCAGCACCCCCTTGGGGGACTACAATGAGCAGTTCTTC.

This clonotype was counted at least ten times. The chain uses TRBV5-1 and TRBJ2-1; 8 bases agree with TRBD1. The CDR3 length is 14 residues. V gave up 3 bases and J gave up 7 bases; unmatched junction bases: 6. Per the germline V gene, CDR1 is SGHRS and CDR2 is YFSETQ. DNA for the CDR3: TGCGCCAGCAGCTCAAGGACAGGGCGGAATGAGCAGTTCTTC. It specifies CASSSRTGRNEQFF.

Many counts were recorded for this clonotype. This sequence joins TRBV29-1 and TRBJ2-6; TRBD1 or TRBD2 may be the D gene (5 bases each). There are 14 residues in the CDR3. Trimming removed 4 bases at V and 1 base at J, with 8 bases between. CDR1 and CDR2 (germline): SQVTM, ANQGSEA. CDR3 loop: CSVGGESGANVLTF. The DNA for the CDR3 is TGCAGCGTTGGAGGGGAGTCTGGGGCCAACGTCCTGACTTTC.

In this sample, this clonotype turned up many times. V usage is TRBV6-5 and J usage is TRBJ2-1; 8 nucleotides align to TRBD2. Germline CDR1 reads MNHEY; CDR2 reads SVGAGI. V dropped 7 bases and J dropped 7; count of bases not matched to a gene: 6. The CDR3 has 13 amino acids. The CDR3 here is CASTAGAFNEQFF. The CDR3 nucleotides are TGTGCCAGCACAGCGGGAGCGTTTAATGAGCAGTTCTTC.

The chain links TRBV12-3 or TRBV12-4 to TRBJ2-7; the D gene is possibly TRBD1 (5 bases). V was shortened by 0 bases and J by 2 bases, with 8 bases between the two germline ends. This CDR3 has 14 amino acids. The CDR3 DNA reads as TGTGCCAGCAGTTTAGCAGGGGATGCCTACGAGCAGTACTTC. This translates into CASSLAGDAYEQYF.

This clonotype was seen many times. This chain uses TRBV6-6 with TRBJ2-1; the D is unclear. Germline V CDR1 and CDR2: MNHNY, SVGAGI (reference sequence). The length of the CDR3 is 12 residues. Trimming took off 2 bases at V and 10 bases at J, with 9 bases between the two ends. The CDR3 sequence: CASSYVNREQFF. CDR3 nucleotides: TGTGCCAGCAGTTACGTAAACCGGGAGCAGTTCTTC.

This clonotype was seen ten or more times. The rearrangement uses TRBV29-1 and TRBJ1-4; tentatively, D is TRBD1 (6 bases). The V end was cut by 4 bases, the J end by 7 bases, with 10 bases between. The CDR3 sequence is 12 residues long. Per the germline V gene, CDR1 is SQVTM and CDR2 is ANQGSEA. CDR3 sequence: CSVGTEGEKLFF. In nucleotides, the CDR3 is TGCAGCGTTGGGACAGAGGGTGAAAAACTGTTTTTT.

In this sample, this clonotype turned up many times. V and J are TRBV7-2 and TRBJ2-2; D might be TRBD1 or TRBD2, each matching 5 bases. Germline CDR1 is SGHTA and CDR2 is FQGNSA. Trimming removed 5 bases from V and 7 bases from J, with 14 bases in between. CDR3 length: 14 amino acids. CDR3 amino acids: CASSADRGVGELFF. CDR3 nucleotide sequence: TGTGCCAGCAGCGCCGACAGAGGGGTCGGGGAGCTGTTTTTT.

Ten or more counts support this clonotype. The DNA of the CDR3 is TGTGCCAGCAGTCGAGGGGTGTATCAAGAGACCCAGTACTTC. Its translation: CASSRGVYQETQYF. J is TRBJ2-5 and V is TRBV5-6, with D perhaps matching TRBD1 or TRBD2 (5 bases each). The V and J ends lost 5 bases and 2 bases respectively, with 13 bases between them. The CDR3 consists of 14 residues. CDR1 and CDR2 from the germline V gene are SGHDT and YYEEEE.

This clonotype has a count of ten or more. The CDR3 bases are TGCAGTGCCACTGAATGGGGTCGCGGTTCCTACGAGCAGTACTTC. Translation gives CSATEWGRGSYEQYF. V is TRBV20-1 and J is TRBJ2-7, with no clear D. V was clipped by 6 bases and J by 1 base, with 19 bases between them. Germline CDR1 and CDR2: DFQATT and SNEGSKA (reference sequence). The length of the CDR3 is 15 residues.